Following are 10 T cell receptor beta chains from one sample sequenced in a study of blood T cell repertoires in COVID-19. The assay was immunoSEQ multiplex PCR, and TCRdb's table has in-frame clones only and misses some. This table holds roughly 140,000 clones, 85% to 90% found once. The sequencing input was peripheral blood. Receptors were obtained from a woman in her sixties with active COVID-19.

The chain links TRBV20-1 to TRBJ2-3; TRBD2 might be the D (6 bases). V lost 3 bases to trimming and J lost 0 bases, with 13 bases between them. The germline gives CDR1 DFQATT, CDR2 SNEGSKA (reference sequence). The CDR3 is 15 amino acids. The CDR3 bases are TGCAGTGCTAGTGAGGGTAGCGGAAGCACAGATACGCAGTATTTT. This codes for CSASEGSGSTDTQYF.

CDR3 coding DNA: TGTGCCAGCGAGCCGGGGGGCACCTACGAGCAGTACTTC. Translation gives CASEPGGTYEQYF. The chain links TRBV7-6 to TRBJ2-7; a weak D match, TRBD2 (7 bases). Trimming removed 8 bases from V and 2 bases from J, with 13 bases in between. Germline V gene sequence: CDR1 SGHVS, CDR2 FNYEAQ. CDR3 length: 13 residues.

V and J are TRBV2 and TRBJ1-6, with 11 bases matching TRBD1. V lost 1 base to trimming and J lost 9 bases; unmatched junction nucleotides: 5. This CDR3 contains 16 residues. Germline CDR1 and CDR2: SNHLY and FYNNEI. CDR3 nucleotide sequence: TGTGCCAGCAGTGAAGTTGGACAGGGGGCGCGTTCACCCCTCCACTTT. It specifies CASSEVGQGARSPLHF.

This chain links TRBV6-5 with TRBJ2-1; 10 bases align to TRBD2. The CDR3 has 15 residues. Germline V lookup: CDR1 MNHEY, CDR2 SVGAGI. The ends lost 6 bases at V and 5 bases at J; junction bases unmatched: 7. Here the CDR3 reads CASSLRTSGNNEQFF. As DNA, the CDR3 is TGTGCCAGCAGCCTCCGGACTAGCGGTAACAATGAGCAGTTCTTC.

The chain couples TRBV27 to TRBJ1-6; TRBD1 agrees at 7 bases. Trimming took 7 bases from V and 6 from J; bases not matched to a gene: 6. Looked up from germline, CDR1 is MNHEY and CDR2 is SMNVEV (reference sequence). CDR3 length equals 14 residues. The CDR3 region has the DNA TGTGCCAGCACCCTAGGGACAGCTAATTCACCCCTCCACTTT. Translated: CASTLGTANSPLHF.

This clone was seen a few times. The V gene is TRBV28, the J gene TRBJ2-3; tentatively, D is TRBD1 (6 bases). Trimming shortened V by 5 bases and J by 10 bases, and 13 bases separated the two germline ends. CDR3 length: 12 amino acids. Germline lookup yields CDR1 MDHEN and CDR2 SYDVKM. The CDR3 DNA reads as TGTGCCAGCAGTCCAGGGACACCTGCGCAGTATTTT. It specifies CASSPGTPAQYF.

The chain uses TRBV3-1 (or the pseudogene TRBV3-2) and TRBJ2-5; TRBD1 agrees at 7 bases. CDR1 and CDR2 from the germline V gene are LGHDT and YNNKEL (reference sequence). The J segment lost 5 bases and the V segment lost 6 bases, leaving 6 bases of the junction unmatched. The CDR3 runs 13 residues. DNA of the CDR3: TGTGCCAGCAGGCATACAGGGGCCGAGACCCAGTACTTC. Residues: CASRHTGAETQYF.

The CDR3 spells CASSARDSYTGELFF. In DNA form, the CDR3 reads TGTGCCAGCAGTGCCCGGGACAGCTACACCGGGGAGCTGTTTTTT. V gene TRBV28 combines with J gene TRBJ2-2; 7 positions agree with TRBD1. Looked up from germline, CDR1 is MDHEN and CDR2 is SYDVKM. V was clipped by 5 bases and J by 3 bases; unmatched bases: 6. The CDR3 is 15 amino acids.

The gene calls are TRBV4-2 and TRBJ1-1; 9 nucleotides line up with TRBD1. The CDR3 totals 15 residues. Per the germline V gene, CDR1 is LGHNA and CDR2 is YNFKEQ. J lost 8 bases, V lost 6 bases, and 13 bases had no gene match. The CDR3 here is CASRDVRQGDNEAFF. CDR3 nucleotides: TGTGCCAGCAGGGACGTAAGACAGGGGGATAACGAAGCTTTCTTT.

The CDR3 region is CSVTLHGAKNIQYF. The CDR3, as DNA: TGCAGCGTGACACTCCATGGGGCCAAAAACATTCAGTACTTC. The chain links TRBV29-1 to TRBJ2-4; D unresolved. V lost 6 bases and J lost 1, with 13 bases in between. CDR1 is SQVTM, CDR2 ANQGSEA, per germline. The CDR3 is 14 amino acids.